The 19 T cell receptor beta chains given below trace back to one sample, sequenced in a study of blood T cell repertoires in COVID-19. Some clones are missing from TCRdb's copy, which holds only in-frame ones; the method was immunoSEQ multiplex PCR. The sample consists of about 150,000 clones, around 84% of them appearing once. The material sequenced was peripheral blood. All receptors come from a woman aged 50 to 60 with acute or convalescent COVID-19.

J is TRBJ2-5 and V is TRBV6-2 or TRBV6-3, with 11 bases that match TRBD2. CDR1 is MNHEY and CDR2 is SVGEGT in the germline V gene. After removal of 2 bases from V and 5 bases from J, the junction contained 13 bases not matched to a gene. The CDR3 has 18 amino acids. In DNA form, the CDR3 reads TGTGCCAGCAGTTACGACGGGAGACTAGCGGGGAAGGGTGAGACCCAGTACTTC. Encoded protein: CASSYDGRLAGKGETQYF.

The gene calls are TRBV19 and TRBJ2-1, with a tentative D call TRBD1 (6 bases). CDR1 is LNHDA, CDR2 SQIVND, per germline (reference sequence). The ends were cut back, 4 bases at V and 5 bases at J, with 12 bases in the middle. The CDR3 has 14 amino acids. The CDR3 region is CASSNYRAHNEQFF. Here the CDR3 DNA reads TGTGCCAGTAGTAACTACAGGGCACACAATGAGCAGTTCTTC.

CDR3 in amino acids: CASSEGQGMNTEAFF. CDR3 nucleotides: TGTGCCAGCAGTGAAGGTCAGGGGATGAACACTGAAGCTTTCTTT. This chain links TRBV6-1 with TRBJ1-1; perhaps TRBD1 as D (6 bases). Looked up from germline, CDR1 is MNHNS and CDR2 is SASEGT. Trimming shortened V by 1 base and J by 0 bases, and 9 bases separated the two germline ends. This CDR3 contains 15 residues.

The chain carries TRBV28 and TRBJ2-1; 8 bases map to TRBD2. The CDR3 runs 15 residues. Germline V lookup: CDR1 MDHEN, CDR2 SYDVKM. The V segment lost 10 bases and the J segment 2 bases; nucleotides outside the gene matches: 10. In DNA, the CDR3 is TGTGCCATCACCCCCACACTAGCGGCCTACAATGAGCAGTTCTTC. Protein: CAITPTLAAYNEQFF.

The chain uses TRBV30 and TRBJ2-2, with D tentatively TRBD2 (6 bases). There are 14 residues in the CDR3. The germline V and J ends were trimmed by 2 bases and 4 bases, with 11 bases remaining between them. Germline V CDR1 and CDR2: GTSNPN, SVGIG (reference sequence). The CDR3 reads CAWSRLVTTGELFF. The CDR3 DNA follows: TGTGCCTGGAGTCGACTAGTCACCACCGGGGAGCTGTTTTTT.

J is TRBJ2-2 and V is TRBV19; TRBD2 matches at 9 bases. This CDR3 has 15 amino acids. The V gene's germline CDR1 is LNHDA and CDR2 SQIVND (reference sequence). Trimming cost V 6 bases and J 4 bases; bases outside gene matches: 6. CDR3 sequence reads: CASRPTSGFTGELFF. In DNA, the CDR3 is TGTGCCAGTAGACCGACTAGCGGATTCACCGGGGAGCTGTTTTTT.

This sequence joins TRBV6-5 and TRBJ2-2; D possibly corresponds to TRBD1 (5 bases). CDR3 length: 15 residues. Deletions cut 2 bases from V and 0 bases from J, with 7 bases between. In germline, CDR1 is MNHEY, CDR2 SVGAGI. CDR3: CASSYGATNTGELFF. The CDR3 coding sequence is TGTGCCAGCAGTTACGGGGCCACGAACACCGGGGAGCTGTTTTTT.

This clone has only one observation. The rearrangement uses TRBV2 and TRBJ1-6; the D is unclear. The CDR3 sequence is 14 residues long. Germline V CDR1 and CDR2: SNHLY, FYNNEI. The V end lost 5 bases, the J end lost 8 bases, and 13 bases lay between the germline ends. The CDR3 is CASSYGEGDSPLHF. CDR3 in DNA: TGTGCCAGCAGTTACGGGGAGGGAGATTCACCCCTCCACTTT.

The chain is built from TRBV5-6 and TRBJ2-2; 11 nucleotides line up with TRBD1. Germline CDR1 and CDR2: SGHDT and YYEEEE. This CDR3 has 17 residues. V shed 1 base and J 2 bases; nucleotides not matched to a gene: 4. CDR3 region: CASSLLGTGGNTGELFF. The CDR3 nucleotides read TGTGCCAGCAGCTTGCTAGGGACAGGGGGAAACACCGGGGAGCTGTTTTTT.

This clone was observed once. V gene TRBV4-2 combines with J gene TRBJ2-7; D is possibly TRBD2 (5 bases). V dropped 0 bases and J dropped 4 bases, with 19 bases sitting between them. There are 17 residues in the CDR3. Germline V gene lookup returns CDR1 LGHNA and CDR2 YNFKEQ. CDR3 nucleotide sequence: TGTGCCAGCAGCCAAGAACTCGGGATCTCGACTCCTTACGAGCAGTACTTC. It is translated as CASSQELGISTPYEQYF.

Here the CDR3 reads CASSRNRANYGYTF. The CDR3 bases are TGTGCCAGCAGTAGGAACAGGGCTAACTATGGCTACACCTTC. This sequence joins TRBV6-5 and TRBJ1-2; D might be TRBD1 (6 bases). Germline lookup yields CDR1 MNHEY and CDR2 SVGAGI. The CDR3 runs to 14 residues. V lost 5 bases and J lost 0, with 10 bases in between.

V gene TRBV5-6 combines with J gene TRBJ1-1; D remains ambiguous. There are 13 residues in the CDR3. Germline CDR1 is SGHDT and CDR2 is YYEEEE. V lost 5 bases to trimming and J lost 10 bases, with 18 bases between them. CDR3: CASSFEGEMGAFF. As DNA, the CDR3 is TGTGCCAGCAGTTTTGAGGGTGAAATGGGAGCTTTCTTT.

This chain uses TRBV3-1 (or the pseudogene TRBV3-2) with TRBJ2-7; 10 bases map to TRBD2. This CDR3 is 20 amino acids long. J was trimmed by 5 bases and V by 4 bases; bases with no gene match: 23. The germline V gene has CDR1 LGHDT and CDR2 YNNKEL (reference sequence). The CDR3 loop is CASSPDPLPPLAGRGDEQYF. CDR3 in DNA: TGTGCCAGCAGCCCCGACCCCCTTCCCCCACTAGCGGGAAGAGGGGACGAGCAGTACTTC.

In this sample, this clone turned up a few times. The chain links TRBV25-1 to TRBJ2-7; unclear D gene. From germline, CDR1 is MGHDK and CDR2 SYGVNS. Trimming removed 7 bases at V and 4 bases at J, with 14 bases between. The CDR3 contains 13 residues. DNA for the CDR3: TGTGCCAGCAATATGCCCGGAGCATACGAGCAGTACTTC. Translation gives CASNMPGAYEQYF.

The genes are TRBV7-9 and TRBJ1-2; possible D gene TRBD1, 5 bases. Germline values: CDR1 SEHNR, CDR2 FQNEAQ (reference sequence). Trimming pared 5 bases from V and 5 bases from J, leaving 21 bases between. This CDR3 contains 16 residues. The CDR3 DNA sequence: TGTGCCAGCAGCCCTCCCGCGGTAAGGGGCCGTTATGGCTACACCTTC. It is translated as CASSPPAVRGRYGYTF.

The chain recombines TRBV7-9 with TRBJ2-7; perhaps TRBD1 as D (6 bases). Trimming left V 4 bases short and J 11 bases short, with 15 bases between. CDR1 is SEHNR, CDR2 FQNEAQ, per germline (reference sequence). The CDR3 has 12 amino acids. CDR3 bases: TGTGCCAGCAGCTCCGTCGACAGGACCGAGTACTTC. It encodes CASSSVDRTEYF. The full variable domain, rest sourced from reference TRBV7-9 and TRBJ2-7, is DTGVSQNPRHKITKRGQNVTFRCDPISEHNRLYWYRQTLGQGPEFLTYFQNEAQLEKSRLLSDRFSAERPKGSFSTLEIQRTEQGDSAMYLCASSSVDRTEYFGPGTRLTVT.

The chain carries TRBV21-1 and TRBJ2-3; the D segment call TRBD1 is taken from the table without a DNA check. TRBV21-1 is reported as a pseudogene. This CDR3 region has 24 residues. The CDR3 sequence: CASSKASGQGSRSGGDASTDTQYF. The DNA for the CDR3 is TGTGCCAGCAGCAAAGCTTCGGGACAGGGATCTAGAAGCGGGGGAGATGCTAGCACAGATACGCAGTATTTT.

The sample holds one count of this clone. The rearrangement links TRBV5-8 to TRBJ2-5; the D gene is possibly TRBD1 (6 bases). CDR1 is SGHTS, CDR2 YDEGEE, per germline. The CDR3 spans 15 residues. V was shortened by 6 bases and J by 4 bases, with 19 bases between the two germline ends. CDR3 amino acids: CASNLRLGAVETQYF. As DNA, the CDR3 is TGTGCCAGCAACCTCCGACTGGGGGCTGTAGAGACCCAGTACTTC.

The chain joins TRBV2 to TRBJ1-1, with D perhaps matching TRBD1 (6 bases). This CDR3 region has 13 residues. The V gene's germline CDR1 is SNHLY and CDR2 FYNNEI. V shed 4 bases and J shed 4 bases, with 10 bases lying between them. The CDR3 nucleotides read TGTGCCAGCAGTGTGAGACAGGTCACTGAAGCTTTCTTT. Amino acids: CASSVRQVTEAFF.